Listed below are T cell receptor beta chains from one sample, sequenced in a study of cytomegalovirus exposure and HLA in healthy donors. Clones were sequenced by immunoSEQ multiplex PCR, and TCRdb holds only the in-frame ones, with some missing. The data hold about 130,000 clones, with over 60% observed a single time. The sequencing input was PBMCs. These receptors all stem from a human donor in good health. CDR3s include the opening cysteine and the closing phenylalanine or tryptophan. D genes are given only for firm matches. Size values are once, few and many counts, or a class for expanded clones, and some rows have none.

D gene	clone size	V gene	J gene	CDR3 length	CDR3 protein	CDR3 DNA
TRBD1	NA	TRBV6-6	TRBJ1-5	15	CASSKDRPGDQPQHF	TGTGCCAGCAGCAAGGACAGGCCAGGGGATCAGCCCCAGCATTTT
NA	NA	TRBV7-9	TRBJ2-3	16	CASSLRGQTSTDTQYF	TGTGCCAGCAGCTTAAGAGGGCAGACTAGCACAGATACGCAGTATTTT
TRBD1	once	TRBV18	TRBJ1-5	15	CASSTGGSGNQPQHF	TGTGCCAGCTCAACAGGGGGCAGTGGCAATCAGCCCCAGCATTTT
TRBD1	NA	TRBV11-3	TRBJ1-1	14	CASSLGQGSTEAFF	TGTGCCAGCAGCCTGGGACAGGGAAGCACTGAAGCTTTCTTT
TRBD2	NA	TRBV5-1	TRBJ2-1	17	CASSLVGLAGGPNEQFF	TGCGCCAGCAGCTTAGTAGGACTAGCGGGGGGGCCAAATGAGCAGTTCTTC
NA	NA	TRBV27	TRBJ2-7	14	CASSLSGVPYEQYF	TGTGCCAGCAGTTTATCCGGGGTTCCCTACGAGCAGTACTTC
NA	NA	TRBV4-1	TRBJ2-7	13	CASSLVPSYEQYF	TGCGCCAGCAGCCTTGTTCCTTCCTACGAGCAGTACTTC
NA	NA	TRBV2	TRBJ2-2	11	CASMLAWELFF	TGTGCCAGCATGCTAGCCTGGGAGCTGTTTTTT
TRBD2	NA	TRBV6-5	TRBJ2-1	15	CASRIAGGPQNEQFF	TGTGCCAGCAGGATAGCGGGGGGGCCCCAAAATGAGCAGTTCTTC
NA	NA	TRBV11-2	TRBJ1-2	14	CASSLEFAGNGYTF	TGTGCCAGCAGCTTAGAGTTTGCGGGGAATGGCTACACCTTC
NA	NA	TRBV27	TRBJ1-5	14	CASSLIWADQPQHF	TGTGCCAGCAGTTTAATCTGGGCTGATCAGCCCCAGCATTTT
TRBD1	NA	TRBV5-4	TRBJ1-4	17	CASSRKTGARTNEKLFF	TGTGCCAGCAGCCGTAAGACAGGGGCGCGGACTAATGAAAAACTGTTTTTT
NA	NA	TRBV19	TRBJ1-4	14	CASTRVATNEKLFF	TGTGCCAGTACCCGAGTTGCAACTAATGAAAAACTGTTTTTT
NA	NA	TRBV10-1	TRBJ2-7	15	CASSDHESSSYEQYF	TGCGCCAGCAGTGATCACGAGTCAAGCTCCTACGAGCAGTACTTC
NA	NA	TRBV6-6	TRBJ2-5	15	CASSYSKAAGKTQYF	TGTGCCAGCAGTTACTCGAAAGCCGCGGGGAAGACCCAGTACTTC
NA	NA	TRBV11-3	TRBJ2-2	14	CASSLYPRTGELFF	TGTGCCAGCAGCTTATACCCTAGGACCGGGGAGCTGTTTTTT
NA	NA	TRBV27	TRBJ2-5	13	CASSIGPGETQYF	TGTGCCAGCAGTATTGGGCCTGGGGAGACCCAGTACTTC
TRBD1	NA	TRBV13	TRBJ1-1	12	CASSTGGTEAFF	TGTGCCAGCAGCACAGGGGGAACTGAAGCTTTCTTT
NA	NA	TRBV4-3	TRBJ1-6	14	CASSPNWGESPLHF	TGCGCCAGCAGCCCCAACTGGGGGGAATCACCCCTCCACTTT
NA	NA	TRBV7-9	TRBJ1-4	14	CASSKGPTGEKLFF	TGTGCCAGCAGCAAAGGACCAACAGGGGAAAAACTGTTTTTT
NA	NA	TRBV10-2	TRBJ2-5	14	CASSAAGAVGTQYF	TGCGCCAGCAGTGCTGCGGGGGCCGTGGGGACCCAGTACTTC
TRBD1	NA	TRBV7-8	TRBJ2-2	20	CASSSSGTEVFFFGTGELFF	TGTGCCAGCAGCAGTTCCGGGACAGAGGTATTTTTCTTCGGCACCGGGGAGCTGTTTTTT
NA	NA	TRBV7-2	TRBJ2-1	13	CASSFLRGHEQFF	TGTGCCAGCAGCTTTCTCCGGGGTCATGAGCAGTTCTTC
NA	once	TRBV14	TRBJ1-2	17	CASSPPGYLLRDYGYTF	TGTGCCAGCAGTCCTCCGGGTTACTTATTAAGAGACTATGGCTACACCTTC
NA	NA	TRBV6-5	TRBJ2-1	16	CASSYAGGFSFNEQFF	TGTGCCAGCAGTTACGCAGGGGGGTTCTCCTTTAATGAGCAGTTCTTC
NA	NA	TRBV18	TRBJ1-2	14	CASSPNQGYDGYTF	TGTGCCAGCTCACCCAATCAGGGGTACGATGGCTACACCTTC
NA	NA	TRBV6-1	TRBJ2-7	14	CASSEFPGIYEQYF	TGTGCCAGCAGTGAATTTCCAGGGATCTACGAGCAGTACTTC
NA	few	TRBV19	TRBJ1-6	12	CASSPGNSPLHF	TGTGCCAGTAGCCCAGGGAATTCACCCCTCCACTTT
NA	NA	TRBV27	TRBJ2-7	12	CASSQSGYEQYF	TGTGCCAGCAGCCAATCGGGGTACGAGCAGTACTTC
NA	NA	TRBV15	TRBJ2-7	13	CATSGDNMYEQYF	TGTGCCACCAGCGGGGACAACATGTACGAGCAGTACTTC
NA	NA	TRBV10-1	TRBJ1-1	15	CASSKSRGLNTEAFF	TGCGCCAGCAGTAAGAGTCGGGGGTTGAACACTGAAGCTTTCTTT
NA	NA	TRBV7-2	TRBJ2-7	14	CASSFPDSHYEQYF	TGTGCCAGCAGCTTCCCTGACAGCCACTACGAGCAGTACTTC
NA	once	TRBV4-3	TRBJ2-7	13	CASSQGVVYEQYF	TGCGCCAGCAGCCAAGGAGTAGTTTACGAGCAGTACTTC
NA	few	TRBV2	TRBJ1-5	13	CASGPPGNQPQHF	TGTGCCAGCGGGCCGCCCGGCAATCAGCCCCAGCATTTT
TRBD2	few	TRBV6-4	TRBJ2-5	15	CASSEGSGGQETQYF	TGTGCCAGCAGTGAAGGGAGCGGGGGGCAAGAGACCCAGTACTTC
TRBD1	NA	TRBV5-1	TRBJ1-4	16	CASSLDPQGASEKLFF	TGCGCCAGCAGCTTGGACCCCCAGGGGGCGAGTGAAAAACTGTTTTTT
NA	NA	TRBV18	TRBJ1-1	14	CASSPPATRTEAFF	TGTGCCAGCTCACCACCAGCCACGAGGACTGAAGCTTTCTTT
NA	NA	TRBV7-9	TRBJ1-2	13	CASSLVQQYGYTF	TGTGCCAGCAGCTTAGTACAGCAATATGGCTACACCTTC
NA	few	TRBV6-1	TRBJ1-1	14	CASSEIGGDTEAFF	TGTGCCAGCAGTGAGATAGGGGGGGACACTGAAGCTTTCTTT
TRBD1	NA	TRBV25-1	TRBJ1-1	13	CASIQGANTEAFF	TGTGCCAGCATACAGGGGGCGAACACTGAAGCTTTCTTT
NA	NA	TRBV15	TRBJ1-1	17	CATSPPTGSREYTEAFF	TGTGCCACCAGCCCTCCCACCGGGTCCAGGGAATACACTGAAGCTTTCTTT
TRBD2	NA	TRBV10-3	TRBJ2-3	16	CAISEWKRGGADTQYF	TGTGCCATCAGTGAGTGGAAGCGGGGGGGCGCAGATACGCAGTATTTT
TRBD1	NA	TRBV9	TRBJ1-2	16	CASSYRGDRGIGGYTF	TGTGCCAGCAGTTATAGGGGGGACAGGGGTATCGGTGGCTACACCTTC
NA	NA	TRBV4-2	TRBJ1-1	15	CASSQVLNMNTEAFF	TGTGCCAGCAGCCAAGTTCTGAACATGAACACTGAAGCTTTCTTT
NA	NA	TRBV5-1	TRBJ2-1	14	CASSLGSNPNEQFF	TGCGCCAGCAGCTTGGGGAGTAATCCCAATGAGCAGTTCTTC
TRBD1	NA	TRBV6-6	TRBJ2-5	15	CASSNRDRGRETQYF	TGTGCCAGCAGTAACCGGGACAGGGGGCGGGAGACCCAGTACTTC
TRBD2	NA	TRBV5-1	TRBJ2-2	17	CASSLPTSGVNTGELFF	TGCGCCAGCAGCTTGCCGACTAGCGGGGTGAACACCGGGGAGCTGTTTTTT
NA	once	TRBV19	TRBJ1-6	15	CASSISHRDNSPLHF	TGTGCCAGTAGTATCTCCCACAGAGATAATTCACCCCTCCACTTT
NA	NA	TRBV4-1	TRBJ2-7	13	CASSQQETDEQYF	TGCGCCAGCAGCCAACAGGAGACAGACGAGCAGTACTTC
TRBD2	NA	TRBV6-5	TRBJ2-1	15	CASSYGRGGLQEQFF	TGTGCCAGCAGTTACGGGCGGGGGGGCTTACAGGAGCAGTTCTTC